Reported below is one T cell receptor beta chain. The antigen is undetermined. 5'RACE, which relied on constant-segment primers, yielded TCR alpha and TCR beta cDNA libraries carrying sample barcodes and UMIs. TCRdb itself ran the 5' RACE reads through MiXCR, one entry per CDR3 protein. Here the sample spans about 450,000 distinct CDR3 sequences, around a quarter being singletons. This specimen belongs to a study of T-cell memory formation after mild COVID-19. Findings of the study overall: There was no confirmation that second-wave clones peaking on day 37 were SARS-CoV-2 specific. Contracting CD4+ clones sat mainly in CM and EM; CD8+ in EMRA. Memory cells collected pre-infection included some clones that later responded, suggesting cross-reactive memory joined.

The clonotype was recovered from an adult woman who had mild COVID-19 (a few samples of this study predate the infection). Cell type and time point are not known. Sequenced: PBMCs or a T cell subset sorted from them (not recorded which).

The CDR3 nucleotides read TGCAGTGCTAGAATTGTAGGGGGCGGCACTGAAGCTTTCTTT. Amino acids: CSARIVGGGTEAFF. The gene calls are TRBV20-1 and TRBJ1-1, with TRBD1 identical over 7 bases. Germline V CDR1 and CDR2: DFQATT, SNEGSKA (reference sequence). The CDR3 sequence is 14 residues long. V was pared by 2 bases and J by 4 bases, with 7 bases of the junction left unmatched.